The present T cell receptor (beta chain) was sequenced within a study of blood T cell repertoires in COVID-19. Looking at the study overall: Samples came from the United States, Italy and Spain, spanning acute and convalescent COVID-19. Sources were T cells, B-cell-depleted T cells, or PBMCs; the material itself was cDNA or gDNA.

Unmatched junction bases numbered 16, after V lost 10 bases and J lost 2 bases. Germline V gene lookup returns CDR1 ENHRY and CDR2 SYGVKD. This CDR3 comprises 17 residues. Method: immunoSEQ multiplex PCR; TCRdb's copy keeps in-frame clones and lacks some. The sample holds 100,000 to 150,000 clones, around four fifths seen once. This receptor was taken from a man aged 35 to 55 with active or convalescent COVID-19. The sample comprised peripheral blood. The rearrangement uses TRBV10-3 and TRBJ2-5; 10 nucleotides line up with TRBD2. As DNA, the CDR3 is TGTGCCACCCTTGGGAAACGGGCTAGCGGGGGACAAGAGACCCAGTACTTC. Residues: CATLGKRASGGQETQYF.